This T cell receptor beta chain was obtained from a study of response to subunit inactivated influenza vaccine. Overall study results and limits: New T cells are recruited in small numbers by each seasonal influenza vaccination, according to the authors' suggestion.

Remarks on this clonotype: The target antigen is unknown.

TCRdb reanalysed the RT-PCR reads using MiXCR and keeps one entry per CDR3 protein. The repertoire holds about 190,000 distinct CDR3 sequences, with under 15% as singletons. This CDR3 spans 14 amino acids. Per the germline V gene, CDR1 is SGHTA and CDR2 is FQGNSA. With 1 base removed from V and 4 bases from J, the gap between germline ends came to 10 bases. This chain connects TRBV7-2 to TRBJ1-1; unclear D gene. This TCR was recovered from a man in his fifties or sixties who received an inactivated influenza vaccine. Material: CD8+ T cells sorted from PBMCs, obtained 5 days after vaccination. In nucleotides, the CDR3 is TGTGCCAGCAGCTTAGGGGTTGTTGGCACTGAAGCTTTCTTT. Protein: CASSLGVVGTEAFF.